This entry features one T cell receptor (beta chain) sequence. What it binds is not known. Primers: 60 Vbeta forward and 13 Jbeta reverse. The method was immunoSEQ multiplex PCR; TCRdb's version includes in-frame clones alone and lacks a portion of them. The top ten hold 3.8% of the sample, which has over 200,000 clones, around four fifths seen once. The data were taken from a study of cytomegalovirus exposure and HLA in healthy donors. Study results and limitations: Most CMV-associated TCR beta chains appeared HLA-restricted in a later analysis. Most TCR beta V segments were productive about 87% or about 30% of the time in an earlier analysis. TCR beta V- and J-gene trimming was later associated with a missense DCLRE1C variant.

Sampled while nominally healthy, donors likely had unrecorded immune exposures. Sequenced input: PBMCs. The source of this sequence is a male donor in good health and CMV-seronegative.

The CDR3 sequence: CASRPVGPTNEKLFF. CDR3 DNA: TGTGCCAGCAGACCAGTGGGGCCAACTAATGAAAAACTGTTTTTT. The chain has TRBV7-9 and TRBJ1-4; tentative D call: TRBD1 (5 bases). CDR3 length: 15 residues. Trimming shortened V by 6 bases and J by 0 bases, and 11 bases separated the two germline ends. Germline-derived CDR1 and CDR2 are SEHNR and FQNEAQ (reference sequence).